Sequencing of this T cell receptor beta chain was carried out in a study of T cells after posttransplantation cyclophosphamide. Study-wide points: Donor-recipient repertoire similarity was low at 1-2 months, rising over year one. Skin or GI-infiltrating T cells shared few TRB sequences with blood.

V lost 8 bases to trimming and J lost 11 bases; unmatched junction nucleotides: 13. Germline CDR1 is MNHEY and CDR2 is SMNVEV (reference sequence). The CDR3 runs 15 residues. Note on this clone: Antigen specificity is unknown.

Measured with immunoSEQ multiplex PCR; TCRdb has only the in-frame clones, and not every one. Counted here are about 10,000 clones, nearly 99% occurring once; the ten biggest clones make up 0.25% to 0.3%. Cells defined as naive were viable CD3+CD4+ or CD3+CD8+ and CCR7+CD45RA+CD45RO-CD95-CD27+CD28+. The receptor was isolated from a man aged 45 to 65 in good health, CMV-negative, and a related stem cell transplant donor. Sequenced input: naive CD8+ T cells sorted from PBMCs. The chain joins TRBV27 to TRBJ2-3, with 13 bases fitting TRBD2. CDR3 protein: CASGIGLAGVLWQYF. The CDR3 nucleotides read TGTGCCAGCGGGATCGGACTAGCGGGAGTTCTTTGGCAGTATTTT.